This TCR beta chain appears in the sequencing data of a study of blood T cell repertoires in COVID-19 (dated by TCRdb to 2018 to 2021). The study in broad terms: Samples covering the acute and convalescent phases of COVID-19 were provided by collaborators in the United States, Italy and Spain. The prospective study material was composed of cDNA or gDNA derived from T cells, B-cell-depleted T cells, or PBMCs. Deeply sampled blood TCRbeta repertoires from subjects exposed to, actively infected with, or recovered from COVID-19 were included in the dataset. The repertoires were released in a freely available public database meant as a resource for research on the immune response to SARS-CoV-2. Samples were obtained from the ongoing ImmuneRACE study (first 160 participants) and from over 1,000 subjects provided by 6 global collaborators. Sample metadata almost always included a de-identified subject ID, COVID-19 status, age in years and sex. Where HLA class I and class II types were available, the types were taken from metadata supplied by the sample provider, not from assay-based typing.

Whole blood was collected in K2EDTA tubes by collaborating institutions according to the institutions' own protocols. For TCRbeta analysis, collaborator samples were shipped as frozen whole blood, as isolated PBMCs, or as DNA extracted from either sample type. Paper-wide results and their limitations: The quantity of clinical and demographic metadata differed by source and by participant and was supplied without curation.

TCRbeta CDR3 regions were amplified from genomic DNA by means of the immunoSEQ Assay, a bias-controlled multiplex PCR. On the study's bioinformatics: The number of nucleated cells in each sample was estimated by amplification of reference gene primers within the assay. To quantify the absolute abundance of each unique TCRbeta CDR3 rearrangement, sequence reads were collapsed and filtered. For each sample, productive Simpson clonality was calculated by taking the square root of Simpson's diversity index across productive rearrangements. TCRdb provides this immuneACCESS table in a form limited to in-frame rearrangements. Some clones are lacking; in checked studies, under half of them reflect an unresolved V gene, and why the rest are absent is not known. The D gene and trimming were derived from the DNA, and the V and J assignments and clone size from that table. This sample is represented by nearly 110,000 clones; approximately 90% of them were singletons. 5.5% to 8% of the sample lies in the top ten.

A note on this clone: Its antigen specificity is not known. Nothing much larger sits one base from this clone, and base qualities are not available.

The sequenced material came from peripheral blood. The sequence derives from a man aged 50 or older with active or convalescent COVID-19.

In nucleotides, the sequence is TGTGCCATCAGTGTGCACAGGTCTAGCGACACAGATACGCAGTATTTT. Its translation is CAISVHRSSDTDTQYF. The chain joins TRBV10-3 to TRBJ2-3, with TRBD2 as a weak D call on 6 bases. From a lookup of the germline V gene, CDR1 and CDR2 are ENHRY and SYGVKD. Inclusive of the bounding cysteine and phenylalanine, the CDR3 is 16 residues long. The read is trimmed to its CDR3 DNA, 48 bases read in frame from base 1. Cut back by 4 bases and 2 bases, the V and J ends lie 16 bases apart.